This TCR beta chain was recorded in a study of T-cell memory formation after mild COVID-19. Across the whole study: Each donor largely had its own TCR clusters. General study findings and limits: Clones from the second wave (peaking day 37) had unconfirmed SARS-CoV-2 specificity.

This clonotype was seen a handful of times. The antigen is not known. The V gene lost 2 bases and the J gene lost 1 base, with 6 bases spanning the gap. The germline gives CDR1 LGHNA, CDR2 YSLEER. The CDR3 has 15 amino acids. The 5'RACE method, run with constant-segment primers, produced TCR alpha and TCR beta cDNA libraries (carrying sample barcodes and UMIs). TCRdb called the 5' RACE reads again in MiXCR, with one record for every CDR3 protein. The sample carries 260,000 or so distinct CDR3 sequences, approximately 16% recorded once. Sequencing was performed on PBMCs or a T cell subset sorted from them (not recorded which). The sequence came from a man between 18 and 35 years old who had mild COVID-19 (a few samples of this study predate the infection). Cell type and time point are not known. The V gene is TRBV4-3, the J gene TRBJ2-6; D may be TRBD2 (5 bases). In DNA form, the CDR3 reads TGCGCCAGCAGCCAAAGCGGTTCTGGGGCCAACGTCCTGACTTTC. It specifies CASSQSGSGANVLTF.